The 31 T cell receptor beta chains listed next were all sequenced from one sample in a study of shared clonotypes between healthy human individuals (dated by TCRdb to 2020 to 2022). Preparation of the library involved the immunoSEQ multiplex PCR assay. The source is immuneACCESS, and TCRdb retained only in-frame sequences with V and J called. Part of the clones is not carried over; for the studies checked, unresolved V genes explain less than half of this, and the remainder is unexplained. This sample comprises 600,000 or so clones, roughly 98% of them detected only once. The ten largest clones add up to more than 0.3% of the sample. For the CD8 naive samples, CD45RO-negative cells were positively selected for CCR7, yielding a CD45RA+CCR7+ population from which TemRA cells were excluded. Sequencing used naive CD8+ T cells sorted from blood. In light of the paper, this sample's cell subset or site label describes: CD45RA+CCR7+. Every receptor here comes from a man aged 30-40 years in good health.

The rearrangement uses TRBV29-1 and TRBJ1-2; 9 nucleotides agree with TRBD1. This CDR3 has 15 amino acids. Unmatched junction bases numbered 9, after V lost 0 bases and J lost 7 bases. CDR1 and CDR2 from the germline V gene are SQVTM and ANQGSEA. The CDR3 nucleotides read TGCAGCGTTGAAGAGGCCTGGGACAGGGAGAGTGGCTACACCTTC. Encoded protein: CSVEEAWDRESGYTF.

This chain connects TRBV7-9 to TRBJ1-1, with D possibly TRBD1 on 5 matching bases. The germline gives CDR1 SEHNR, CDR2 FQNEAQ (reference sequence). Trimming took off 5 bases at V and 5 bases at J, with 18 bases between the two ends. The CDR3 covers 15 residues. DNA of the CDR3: TGTGCCAGCAGCGGGGGTGGGGACGGGCGGACTGAAGCTTTCTTT. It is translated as CASSGGGDGRTEAFF.

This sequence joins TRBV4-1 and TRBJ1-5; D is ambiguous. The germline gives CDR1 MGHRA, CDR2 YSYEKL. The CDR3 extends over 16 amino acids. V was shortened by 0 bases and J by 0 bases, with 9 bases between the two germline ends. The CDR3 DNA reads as TGCGCCAGCAGCCAAGAAGCCGGGAATAGCAATCAGCCCCAGCATTTT. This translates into CASSQEAGNSNQPQHF.

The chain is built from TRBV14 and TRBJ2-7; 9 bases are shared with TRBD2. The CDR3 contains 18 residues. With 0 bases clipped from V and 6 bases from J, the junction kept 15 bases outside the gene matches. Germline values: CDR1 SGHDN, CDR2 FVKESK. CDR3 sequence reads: CASSQDLVGAGGRLEQYF. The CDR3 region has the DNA TGTGCCAGCAGCCAAGATCTGGTGGGAGCGGGAGGTCGACTCGAGCAGTACTTC.

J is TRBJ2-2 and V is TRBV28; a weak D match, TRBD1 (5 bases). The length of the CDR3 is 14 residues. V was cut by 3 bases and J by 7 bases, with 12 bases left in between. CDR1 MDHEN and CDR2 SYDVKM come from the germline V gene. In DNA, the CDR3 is TGTGCCAGCAGTTTTCGGCAGGGTGACGGGGAGCTGTTTTTT. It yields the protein CASSFRQGDGELFF.

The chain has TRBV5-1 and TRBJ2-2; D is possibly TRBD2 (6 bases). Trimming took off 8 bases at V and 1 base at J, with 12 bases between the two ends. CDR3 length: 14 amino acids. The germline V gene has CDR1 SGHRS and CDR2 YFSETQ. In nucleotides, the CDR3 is TGCGCCAGTCAACCGGGAGAGAACACCGGGGAGCTGTTTTTT. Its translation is CASQPGENTGELFF. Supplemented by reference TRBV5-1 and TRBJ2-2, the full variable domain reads KAGVTQTPRYLIKTRGQQVTLSCSPISGHRSVSWYQQTPGQGLQFLFEYFSETQRNKGNFPGRFSGRQFSNSRSEMNVSTLELGDSALYLCASQPGENTGELFFGEGSRLTVL.

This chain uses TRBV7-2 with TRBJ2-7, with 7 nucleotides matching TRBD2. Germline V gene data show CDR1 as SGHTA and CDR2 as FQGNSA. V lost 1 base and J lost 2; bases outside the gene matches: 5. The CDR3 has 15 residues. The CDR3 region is CASSLGGRGTYEQYF. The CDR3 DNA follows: TGTGCCAGCAGCTTAGGAGGGAGGGGTACCTACGAGCAGTACTTC.

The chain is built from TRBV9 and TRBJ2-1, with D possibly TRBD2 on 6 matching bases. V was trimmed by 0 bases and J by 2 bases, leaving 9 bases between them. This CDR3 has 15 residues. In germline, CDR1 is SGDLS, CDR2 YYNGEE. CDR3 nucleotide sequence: TGTGCCAGCAGCGTAGGGGTAGCGGCCTACAATGAGCAGTTCTTC. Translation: CASSVGVAAYNEQFF.

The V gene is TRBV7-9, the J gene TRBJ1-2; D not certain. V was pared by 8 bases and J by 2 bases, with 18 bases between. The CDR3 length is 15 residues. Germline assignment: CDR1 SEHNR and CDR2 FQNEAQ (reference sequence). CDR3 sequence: CASSEGVGENYGYTF. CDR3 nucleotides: TGTGCCAGCTCGGAAGGCGTAGGAGAGAACTATGGCTACACCTTC.

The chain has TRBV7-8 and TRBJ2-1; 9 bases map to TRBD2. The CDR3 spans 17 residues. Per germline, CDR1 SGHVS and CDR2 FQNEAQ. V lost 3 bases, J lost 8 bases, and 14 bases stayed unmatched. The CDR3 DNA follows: TGTGCCAGCAGCTTCTCCTCCGGGACTAGCAGGGGGGATGAGCAGTTCTTC. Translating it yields CASSFSSGTSRGDEQFF.

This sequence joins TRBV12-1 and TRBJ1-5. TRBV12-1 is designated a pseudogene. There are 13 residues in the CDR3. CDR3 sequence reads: CASSFALGQPQHF. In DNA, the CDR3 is TGTGCCAGCAGCTTTGCTTTAGGGCAGCCCCAGCATTTT.

This CDR3 is CASIAGRGEYF. CDR3 coding DNA: TGTGCCAGCATTGCCGGCAGGGGCGAGTACTTC. The chain joins TRBV6-1 to TRBJ2-7, with TRBD1 as a possible D gene (6 bases). The CDR3 runs to 11 residues. Germline CDR1 and CDR2: MNHNS and SASEGT. V was shortened by 7 bases and J by 11 bases, with 15 bases between the two germline ends.

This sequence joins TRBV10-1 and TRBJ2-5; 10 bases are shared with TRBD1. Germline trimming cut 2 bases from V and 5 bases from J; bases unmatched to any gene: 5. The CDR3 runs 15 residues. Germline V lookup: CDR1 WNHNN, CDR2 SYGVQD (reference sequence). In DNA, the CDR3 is TGCGCCAGCAGTGAGGAGACAGGGGGCGTGGAGACCCAGTACTTC. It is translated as CASSEETGGVETQYF.

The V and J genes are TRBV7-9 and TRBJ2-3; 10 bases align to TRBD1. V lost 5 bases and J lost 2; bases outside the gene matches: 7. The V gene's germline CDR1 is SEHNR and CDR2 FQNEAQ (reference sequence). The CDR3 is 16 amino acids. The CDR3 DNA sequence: TGTGCCAGCAGCCCCAGGGACAGGGGAAACACAGATACGCAGTATTTT. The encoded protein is CASSPRDRGNTDTQYF.

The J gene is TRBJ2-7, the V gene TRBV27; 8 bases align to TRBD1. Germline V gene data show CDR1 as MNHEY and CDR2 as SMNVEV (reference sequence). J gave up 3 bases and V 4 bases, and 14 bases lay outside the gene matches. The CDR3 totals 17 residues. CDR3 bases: TGTGCCAGCAGTTGGACAGGGTCAAGCCCCACACTCTACGAGCAGTACTTC. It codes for CASSWTGSSPTLYEQYF.

CDR3 region: CASSDVGSSYEQYF. The DNA for the CDR3 is TGTGCCAGCAGTGACGTTGGGAGCTCCTACGAGCAGTACTTC. This sequence joins TRBV2 and TRBJ2-7; D is possibly TRBD2 (5 bases). The CDR3 sequence is 14 residues long. Trimming left V 3 bases short and J 0 bases short, with 9 bases between. CDR1 and CDR2 from the germline V gene are SNHLY and FYNNEI.

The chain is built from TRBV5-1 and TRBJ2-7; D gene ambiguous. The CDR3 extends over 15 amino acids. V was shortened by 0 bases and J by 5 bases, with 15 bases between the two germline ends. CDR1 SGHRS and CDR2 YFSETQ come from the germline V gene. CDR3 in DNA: TGCGCCAGCAGCTTGGCCTCGGTAGGGCTCGACGAGCAGTACTTC. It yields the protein CASSLASVGLDEQYF.

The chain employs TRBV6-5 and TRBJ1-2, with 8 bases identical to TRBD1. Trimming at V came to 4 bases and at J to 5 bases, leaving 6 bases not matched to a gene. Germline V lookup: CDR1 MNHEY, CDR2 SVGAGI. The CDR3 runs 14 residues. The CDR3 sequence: CASSSGGAWYGYTF. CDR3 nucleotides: TGTGCCAGCAGTTCAGGGGGCGCGTGGTATGGCTACACCTTC.

CDR3 loop: CASSQTLTALGAQYF. The CDR3 DNA reads TGCGCCAGCAGCCAGACCTTGACTGCCCTGGGGGCCCAGTACTTC. The chain joins TRBV4-1 to TRBJ2-5, with D perhaps given as TRBD1 or TRBD2 (5 bases each). The germline V gene encodes CDR1 MGHRA and CDR2 YSYEKL. Trimming took 3 bases from V and 9 from J, leaving 20 bases between them. The CDR3 sequence is 15 residues long.

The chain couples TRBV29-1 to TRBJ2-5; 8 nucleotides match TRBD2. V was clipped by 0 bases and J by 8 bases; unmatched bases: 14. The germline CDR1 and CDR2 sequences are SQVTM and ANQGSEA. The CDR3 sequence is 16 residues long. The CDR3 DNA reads TGCAGCGTTGAAGAAAATCCGAGCGGGGGAAGAGTAACCCAGTACTTC. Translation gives CSVEENPSGGRVTQYF.

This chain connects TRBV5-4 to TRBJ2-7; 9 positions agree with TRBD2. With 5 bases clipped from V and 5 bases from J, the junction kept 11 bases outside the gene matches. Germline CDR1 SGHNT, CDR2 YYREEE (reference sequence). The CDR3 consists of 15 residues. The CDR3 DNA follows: TGTGCCAGCAGGCCTTCGCGGGCGGGAGGGCACGAGCAGTACTTC. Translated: CASRPSRAGGHEQYF.

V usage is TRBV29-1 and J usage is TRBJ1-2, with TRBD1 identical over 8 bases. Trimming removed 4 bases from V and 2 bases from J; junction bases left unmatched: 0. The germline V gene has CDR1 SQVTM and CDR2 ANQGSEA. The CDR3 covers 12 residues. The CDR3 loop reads CSVAGGNYGYTF. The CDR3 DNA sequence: TGCAGCGTTGCAGGGGGCAACTATGGCTACACCTTC.

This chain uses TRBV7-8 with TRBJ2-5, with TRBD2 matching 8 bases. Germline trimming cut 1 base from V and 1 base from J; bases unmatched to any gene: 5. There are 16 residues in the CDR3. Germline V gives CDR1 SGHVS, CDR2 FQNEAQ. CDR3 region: CASSLEVSGAQETQYF. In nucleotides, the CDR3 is TGTGCCAGCAGCTTAGAGGTTAGCGGGGCCCAAGAGACCCAGTACTTC.

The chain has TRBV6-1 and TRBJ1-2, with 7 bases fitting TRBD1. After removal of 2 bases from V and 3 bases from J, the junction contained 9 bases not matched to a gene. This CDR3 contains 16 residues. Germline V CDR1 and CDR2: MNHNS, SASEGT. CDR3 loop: CASSEWQGGRDYGYTF. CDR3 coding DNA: TGTGCCAGCAGTGAATGGCAGGGGGGAAGAGACTATGGCTACACCTTC.

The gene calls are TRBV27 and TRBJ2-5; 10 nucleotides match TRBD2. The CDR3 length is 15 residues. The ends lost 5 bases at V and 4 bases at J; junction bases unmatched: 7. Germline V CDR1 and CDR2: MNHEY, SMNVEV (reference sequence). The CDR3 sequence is CASSTGLAPRETQYF. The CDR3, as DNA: TGTGCCAGCAGTACGGGACTAGCGCCCCGAGAGACCCAGTACTTC.

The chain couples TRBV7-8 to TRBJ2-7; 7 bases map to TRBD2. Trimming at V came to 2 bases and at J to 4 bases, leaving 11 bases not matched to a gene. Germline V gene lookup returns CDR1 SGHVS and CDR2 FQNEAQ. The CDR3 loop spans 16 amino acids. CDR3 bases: TGTGCCAGCAGCTTAAATCGGACTAGAAGGGAGTACGAGCAGTACTTC. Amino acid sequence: CASSLNRTRREYEQYF.

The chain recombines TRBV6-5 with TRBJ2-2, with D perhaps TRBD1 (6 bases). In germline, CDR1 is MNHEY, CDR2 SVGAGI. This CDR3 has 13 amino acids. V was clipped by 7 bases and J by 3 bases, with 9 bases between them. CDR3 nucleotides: TGTGCCAGCAATCCAGGGGACACCGGGGAGCTGTTTTTT. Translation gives CASNPGDTGELFF.

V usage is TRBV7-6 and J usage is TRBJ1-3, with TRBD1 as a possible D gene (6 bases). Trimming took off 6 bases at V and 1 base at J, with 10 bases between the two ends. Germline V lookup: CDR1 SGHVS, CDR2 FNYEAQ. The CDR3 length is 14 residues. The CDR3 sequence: CASSTGTSGNTIYF. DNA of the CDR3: TGTGCCAGCAGTACCGGGACATCTGGAAACACCATATATTTT. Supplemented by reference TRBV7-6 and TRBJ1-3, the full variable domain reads GAGVSQSPRYKVTKRGQDVALRCDPISGHVSLYWYRQALGQGPEFLTYFNYEAQQDKSGLPNDRFSAERPEGSISTLTIQRTEQRDSAMYRCASSTGTSGNTIYFGEGSWLTVV.

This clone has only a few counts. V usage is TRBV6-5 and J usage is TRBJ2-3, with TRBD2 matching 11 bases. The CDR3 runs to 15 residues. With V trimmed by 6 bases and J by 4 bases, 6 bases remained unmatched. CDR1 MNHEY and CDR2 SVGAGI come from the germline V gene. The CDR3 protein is CASSLLAGEADTQYF. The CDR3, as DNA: TGTGCCAGCAGCCTACTAGCGGGAGAGGCAGATACGCAGTATTTT.

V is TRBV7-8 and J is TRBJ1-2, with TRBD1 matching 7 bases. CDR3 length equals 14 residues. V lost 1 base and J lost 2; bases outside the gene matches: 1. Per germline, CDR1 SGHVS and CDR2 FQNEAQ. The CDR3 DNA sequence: TGTGCCAGCAGCTTAGAACAGGGGAACTATGGCTACACCTTC. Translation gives CASSLEQGNYGYTF.

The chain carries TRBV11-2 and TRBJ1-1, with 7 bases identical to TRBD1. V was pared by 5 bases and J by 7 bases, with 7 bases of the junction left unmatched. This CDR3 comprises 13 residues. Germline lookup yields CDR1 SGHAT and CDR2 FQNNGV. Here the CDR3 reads CASSPWDSGEAFF. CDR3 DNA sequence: TGTGCCAGCAGCCCATGGGACAGTGGTGAAGCTTTCTTT.